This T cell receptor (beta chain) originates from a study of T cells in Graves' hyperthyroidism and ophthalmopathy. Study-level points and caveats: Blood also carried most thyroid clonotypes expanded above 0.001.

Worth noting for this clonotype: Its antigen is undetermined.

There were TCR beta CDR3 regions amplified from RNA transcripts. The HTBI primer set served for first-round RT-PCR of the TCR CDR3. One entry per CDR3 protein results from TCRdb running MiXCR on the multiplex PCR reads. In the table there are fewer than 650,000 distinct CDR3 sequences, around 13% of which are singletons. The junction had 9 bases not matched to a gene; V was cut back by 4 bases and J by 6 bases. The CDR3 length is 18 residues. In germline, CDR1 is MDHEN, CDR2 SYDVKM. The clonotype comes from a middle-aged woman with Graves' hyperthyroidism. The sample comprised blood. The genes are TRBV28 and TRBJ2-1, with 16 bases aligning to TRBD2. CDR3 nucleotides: TGTGCCAGCAGTTGGGGACTAGCGGGAGGGCGGCGGCGCAATGAGCAGTTCTTC. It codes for CASSWGLAGGRRRNEQFF.